The 6 T cell receptor beta chains reported below all come from one sample, sequenced in a study of regulatory T cells in long-lasting Graves disease. Time point described: newly diagnosed GD, antithyroid drugs for less than 3 months. The authors made the TCR library using RNA they extracted from PBMCs. For TCR beta, libraries came from iRepertoire HTBI primers and Arm-PCR of CDR3 regions. Each CDR3 protein is one row after TCRdb ran MiXCR on the multiplex PCR reads. The table lists under 300,000 distinct CDR3 sequences, 20% of them singletons. The sequencing here drew on peripheral blood mononuclear cells (PBMCs), taken at new diagnosis, from a patient treated with antithyroid drugs. The source is a female donor with Graves disease.

To note about this clonotype: Given a much more abundant clone one base away, this may be a read error. V is TRBV11-2 and J is TRBJ2-5; the D gene is possibly TRBD2 (5 bases). Per germline, CDR1 SGHAT and CDR2 FQNNGV. The CDR3 has 14 residues. V lost 6 bases and J 3 bases, leaving 14 bases between the germline ends. As DNA, the CDR3 is TGTGCCAGCAGTTACCCCCTAGCAAAAGAGACCCAGTACTTC. It is translated as CASSYPLAKETQYF.

This clonotype was seen at least ten times. The CDR3 nucleotides are TGCAGCGCTGACCCGGACACCGGGGAGCTGTTTTTT. This translates into CSADPDTGELFF. This chain connects TRBV29-1 to TRBJ2-2; D gene ambiguous. The CDR3 has 12 amino acids. Germline-derived CDR1 and CDR2 are SQVTM and ANQGSEA. Trimming shortened V by 7 bases and J by 3 bases, and 9 bases separated the two germline ends.

The chain carries TRBV7-9 and TRBJ2-1; the match to TRBD2 covers 8 bases. CDR1 and CDR2 (germline): SEHNR, FQNEAQ (reference sequence). V lost 3 bases, J lost 0 bases, and 19 bases stayed unmatched. CDR3 size: 21 residues. The CDR3 protein is CASSFPEAGKERGSSYNEQFF. CDR3 nucleotides: TGTGCCAGCAGCTTCCCGGAGGCAGGGAAGGAGCGGGGGAGCTCCTACAATGAGCAGTTCTTC. Supplemented by reference TRBV7-9 and TRBJ2-1, the full variable domain reads DTGVSQNPRHKITKRGQNVTFRCDPISEHNRLYWYRQTLGQGPEFLTYFQNEAQLEKSRLLSDRFSAERPKGSFSTLEIQRTEQGDSAMYLCASSFPEAGKERGSSYNEQFFGPGTRLTVL.

The sample holds many counts of this clonotype. This chain links TRBV20-1 with TRBJ1-2; D remains unclear. Germline CDR1 and CDR2: DFQATT and SNEGSKA (reference sequence). With 0 bases removed from V and 4 bases from J, the gap between germline ends came to 6 bases. The CDR3 extends over 12 amino acids. CDR3: CSARELAYGYTF. CDR3 sequence (DNA): TGCAGTGCTAGAGAGCTTGCCTATGGCTACACCTTC.

The table lists this clonotype with many counts. This chain joins TRBV10-3 and TRBJ2-3, with 9 nucleotides matching TRBD1. Germline V gene sequence: CDR1 ENHRY, CDR2 SYGVKD. CDR3 length: 15 residues. The V segment lost 10 bases and the J segment 0 bases; nucleotides outside the gene matches: 8. The CDR3 spells CATGTGGSSTDTQYF. The DNA of the CDR3 is TGTGCCACCGGAACAGGGGGCTCTAGCACAGATACGCAGTATTTT.

This clonotype was counted ten times or more. The V gene is TRBV20-1, the J gene TRBJ1-1; no firm D call. V lost 4 bases, J lost 6 bases, and 18 bases lay in between. The CDR3 sequence is 14 residues long. Germline V gene sequence: CDR1 DFQATT, CDR2 SNEGSKA (reference sequence). CDR3 DNA sequence: TGCAGTGCTAAAGTAATGGACCGCGGGGCTGAAGCTTTCTTT. Residues: CSAKVMDRGAEAFF.